The 20 T cell receptor beta chains in this list originate from one sample, sequenced in a study of CD8+ T cells in alopecia areata (dated by TCRdb to the late 2010s). Receptor libraries were prepared by the immunoSEQ multiplex PCR assay. To provide template for TCR sequencing, every sample had RNA extracted and reverse transcribed into cDNA. TCRdb carries this immuneACCESS record with in-frame sequences only. Its versions omit some clonotypes, under half of them owing to an unresolved V gene in the studies checked, with the rest unexplained. There are 200,000 to 300,000 clones in this sample, and none of them is a singleton. The ten top clones hold 1.2% of the sample. Cells from mouse cutaneous lymph nodes were pooled, stained for CD4, CD8alpha, NKG2D, NKG2ACE and other markers, and then sorted on a BD Influx. Source material: CD4+ T cells sorted from a lymph node. The receptors originated from a C3H/HeJ mouse with alopecia areata. For this strain, the MHC haplotype is H2-k.

This clone has a handful of counts. Mouse germline and gene names are used. The read ends 4 residues early relative to the CDR3; the germline J gene fills the gap. The chain employs TRBV13-1 and TRBJ2-1, with D unclear. The germline V gene has CDR1 NSHNY and CDR2 SYGAGN. The germline V and J ends were trimmed by 0 bases and 0 bases, with 7 bases remaining between them. CDR3 size: 15 residues. The CDR3 DNA, read in part, is TGTGCCAGCAGTGATGCGACACATAACTATGCT. Residues: CASSDATHNYA. The full CDR3 is CASSDATHNYAEQFF.

About this clone: All gene names here are mouse names. The CDR3 extends 4 residues past the end of the read, so its final part is completed from the germline J gene. At the DNA level, this CDR3 is encoded by other sequences in the same sample as well. The chain carries TRBV13-2 and TRBJ2-2; 8 nucleotides align to TRBD1. The CDR3 has 16 residues. Per germline, CDR1 NNHNN and CDR2 SYGAGS (reference sequence). V lost 0 bases to trimming and J lost 1 base; unmatched junction nucleotides: 2. The CDR3 bases that were read are TGTGCCAGCGGTGATGCCGGGACAGGAAACACCGGG. Its translation: CASGDAGTGNTG. The CDR3 in its entirety is CASGDAGTGNTGQLYF.

Only a few counts were recorded for this clone. Genes and germline are mouse. The read is 4 residues too short to cover the CDR3 end, so that end is filled in from the germline J gene. The same CDR3 also results from other DNA sequences found in this sample. The chain uses TRBV5 and TRBJ1-1, with 7 bases identical to TRBD1. There are 15 residues in the CDR3. CDR1 is LGHNA and CDR2 is YNLKQL in the germline V gene (reference sequence). The V gene end was trimmed by 4 bases and the J gene end by 0 bases; junction bases not matched to a gene: 5. The chain's CDR3 is CASSPRQGANTEVFF. The CDR3 bases that were read are TGTGCCAGCAGCCCCCGACAGGGTGCAAACACA.

Note on this clone: The listed genes are named as in mouse. The read stops 4 residues short of the end of the CDR3; the missing end is completed from the germline J gene. This sequence joins TRBV1 and TRBJ2-3; 10 bases line up with TRBD2. V gave up 3 bases and J gave up 4 bases; unmatched junction bases: 4. The CDR3 sequence is 15 residues long. In germline, CDR1 is NSQYPW, CDR2 LRSPGD (reference sequence). CDR3 DNA (partial): TGCACCTGCAGTGCTTCTGGGGGGGCAACAGAA. Translated: CTCSASGGATE. The CDR3 reads in full as CTCSASGGATETLYF.

Comment on this clone: Gene names are mouse gene names. The CDR3 end falls 4 residues outside the read, so it is completed with the germline J gene. The same CDR3 can be traced to other DNA sequences in this sample. This chain connects TRBV5 to TRBJ2-1; 8 positions agree with TRBD2. V shed 4 bases and J 6 bases; nucleotides not matched to a gene: 5. CDR1 and CDR2 from the germline V gene are LGHNA and YNLKQL (reference sequence). The CDR3 is 14 residues long. CDR3 DNA, as far as it was read: TGTGCCAGCAGCCCCGGGACTGGTGGTGCT. Translating gives CASSPGTGGA. The complete CDR3 sequence is CASSPGTGGAEQFF.

This clone came up a few times. Gene names are the mouse ones. The read ends 4 residues early relative to the CDR3; the germline J gene fills the gap. The chain has TRBV31 and TRBJ2-2; 8 nucleotides align to TRBD2. Germline CDR1 reads GKSSPN; CDR2 reads SITVG. This CDR3 spans 15 amino acids. J lost 0 bases, V lost 3 bases, and 3 bases had no gene match. The sequenced part of the CDR3 DNA is TGTGCCTGGAGGCCCTGGGGGGCAAACACCGGG. This sequence encodes CAWRPWGANTG. The whole CDR3 sequence reads CAWRPWGANTGQLYF.

In the case of this clone: Mouse germline and gene names are used. The CDR3 end is not reached by the read, which stops 4 residues before it; the germline J gene fills it in. V and J are TRBV19 and TRBJ2-3; the match to TRBD2 covers 11 bases. Germline CDR1 and CDR2: FNHDT and SITEND (reference sequence). V shed 4 bases and J 0 bases; nucleotides not matched to a gene: 7. CDR3 length: 17 amino acids. The sequenced part of the CDR3 DNA is TGTGCCAGCAGTCCGGACTGGGGGGCCTCTAGTGCAGAA. This encodes CASSPDWGASSAE. The whole CDR3 protein is CASSPDWGASSAETLYF.

In this sample, this clone turned up a few times. The genes and germline here are from mouse. The sequenced fragment ends 4 residues before the CDR3 boundary, so the rest is inferred from the germline J gene. This chain joins TRBV13-1 and TRBJ2-3; weak D call: TRBD2 (5 bases). The CDR3 loop spans 14 amino acids. V lost 1 base and J lost 3, with 9 bases in between. Germline V gene data show CDR1 as NSHNY and CDR2 as SYGAGN. CDR3 amino acids: CASSDTTGAETLYF. CDR3 bases read: TGTGCCAGCAGTGATACCACTGGAGCAGAA.

This clone was counted a few times. Germline and genes here are mouse. Sequencing ends 4 residues short of the CDR3 end; the germline J gene provides the rest. The rearrangement links TRBV1 to TRBJ2-7; D might be TRBD2 (6 bases). This CDR3 contains 15 residues. Trimming took 1 base from V and 0 from J, leaving 10 bases between them. Germline lookup yields CDR1 NSQYPW and CDR2 LRSPGD (reference sequence). The sequenced part of the CDR3 DNA is TGCACCTGCAGTGCAGTAGGGACTCACTCCTAT. This encodes CTCSAVGTHSY. The full CDR3 protein is CTCSAVGTHSYEQYF.

A remark on this clone: Gene names denote mouse genes. Other nucleotide sequences in the sample specify the same CDR3. This chain's CDR3 is CASSPQGADSDYTF. The sequenced part of the CDR3 DNA is TGTGCCAGCAGCCCGCAGGGGGCTGACTCC. This rearrangement joins TRBV5 to TRBJ1-2; 8 bases are shared with TRBD1. The CDR3 end is not reached by the read, which stops 4 residues before it; the germline J gene fills it in. V was clipped by 4 bases and J by 3 bases; unmatched bases: 4. The germline gives CDR1 LGHNA, CDR2 YNLKQL (reference sequence). This CDR3 contains 14 residues.

This clone has only a few counts. Each gene name is a mouse one. Read coverage stops 4 residues before the CDR3 terminus; the germline J gene supplies the remainder. The same CDR3 is also encoded by other DNA sequences in this sample. The V and J genes are TRBV13-1 and TRBJ2-7; no clear D gene. The CDR3 has 14 residues. V was shortened by 1 base and J by 0 bases, with 8 bases between the two germline ends. Germline V lookup: CDR1 NSHNY, CDR2 SYGAGN. The CDR3 loop reads CASSDPGSSYEQYF. The covered CDR3 bases are TGTGCCAGCAGTGATCCTGGAAGCTCCTAT.

This clone was picked up a small number of times. Mouse gene names and germline throughout. The CDR3 is cut off 4 residues early in the read; its end comes from the germline J gene. This sample includes further DNA sequences coding for the same CDR3. The rearrangement joins TRBV1 to TRBJ2-1, with no clear D. The CDR3 totals 14 residues. V was clipped by 4 bases and J by 1 base, with 8 bases between them. Germline V CDR1 and CDR2: NSQYPW, LRSPGD (reference sequence). CDR3 DNA (partial): TGCACCTGCAGTGAGACACCGAACTATGCT. Its translation: CTCSETPNYA. The CDR3 reads in full as CTCSETPNYAEQFF. The entire variable domain, with the rest obtained from reference TRBV1 and TRBJ2-1, is as follows: VTLLEQNPRWRLVPRGQAVNLRCILKNSQYPWMSWYQQDLQKQLQWLFTLRSPGDKEVKSLPGADYLATRVTDTELRLQVANMSQGRTLYCTCSETPNYAEQFFGPGTRLTVL.

Worth noting for this clone: Genes and germline are mouse. Read sequence stops 4 residues before the CDR3 end, and the germline J gene provides the missing end. The chain links TRBV19 to TRBJ2-1, with 7 bases matching TRBD1. Germline CDR1 and CDR2: FNHDT and SITEND (reference sequence). CDR3 length: 14 amino acids. V shed 5 bases, J shed 4 bases, and the junction held 6 bases outside the gene matches. This chain's CDR3 is CASRLPGQYAEQFF. The CDR3 DNA, read in part, is TGTGCCAGCAGACTTCCGGGACAGTATGCT.

A note on this clone: Any gene name here is a mouse gene name. The read gets to within 4 residues of the CDR3 end, and the germline J gene fills in the rest. The same CDR3 also results from other DNA sequences found in this sample. This chain uses TRBV19 with TRBJ2-5; perhaps TRBD2 as D (6 bases). V lost 0 bases to trimming and J lost 2 bases, with 7 bases between them. There are 14 residues in the CDR3. CDR1 and CDR2 from the germline V gene are FNHDT and SITEND (reference sequence). The CDR3 loop is CASSIVGVQDTQYF. The sequenced CDR3 bases are TGTGCCAGCAGTATAGTGGGGGTCCAAGAC.

This clone showed up many times. Mouse germline and gene names are used. The sequenced fragment ends 4 residues before the CDR3 boundary, so the rest is inferred from the germline J gene. The rearrangement links TRBV5 to TRBJ2-2; D gene unclear. The V gene's germline CDR1 is LGHNA and CDR2 YNLKQL (reference sequence). The length of the CDR3 is 13 residues. Trimming pared 4 bases from V and 4 bases from J, leaving 7 bases between. Incomplete CDR3 DNA: TGTGCCAGCAGCCCTGGTTTCACCGGG. This sequence encodes CASSPGFTG. In full, the CDR3 is CASSPGFTGQLYF.

Concerning this clone itself: Gene names and germline match the mouse. Sequencing ends 4 residues short of the CDR3 end; the germline J gene provides the rest. J is TRBJ2-5 and V is TRBV5; 10 bases fit TRBD1. Germline CDR1 LGHNA, CDR2 YNLKQL (reference sequence). The CDR3 extends over 17 amino acids. The V segment lost 0 bases and the J segment 1 base; nucleotides outside the gene matches: 4. The sequenced part of the CDR3 DNA is TGTGCCAGCAGCCAAGATGACAGGGGGCGAGACCAAGAC. It encodes CASSQDDRGRDQD. The CDR3 as a whole reads CASSQDDRGRDQDTQYF.

This clone has just a few counts. Gene names and germline match the mouse. The sequence runs out 4 residues before the end of the CDR3; the remainder is reconstructed from the germline J gene. This CDR3 is also generated by other DNA sequences in the sample. This chain connects TRBV31 to TRBJ2-5; a possible D gene is TRBD1 (6 bases). The germline CDR1 and CDR2 sequences are GKSSPN and SITVG. The CDR3 length is 13 residues. Trimming took 1 base from V and 3 from J, leaving 8 bases between them. CDR3 DNA, as far as it was read: TGTGCCTGGAGTCAGGGACAACAAGAC. This encodes CAWSQGQQD. The entire CDR3 reads CAWSQGQQDTQYF.

To note about this clone: Here the gene names and germline are mouse. The missing CDR3 end, 4 residues past where the read stops, is filled in from the germline J gene. This chain links TRBV13-3 with TRBJ1-2, with 8 bases aligning to TRBD1. The junction had 3 bases not matched to a gene; V was cut back by 5 bases and J by 3 bases. This CDR3 is 13 amino acids long. The V gene's germline CDR1 is NNHDY and CDR2 SYVADS. CDR3 sequence reads: CASRRQGHSDYTF. Incomplete CDR3 DNA: TGTGCCAGCAGGAGACAGGGGCACTCC.

This clone was seen a handful of times. Here the gene names and germline are mouse. Read coverage stops 3 residues before the CDR3 terminus; the germline J gene supplies the remainder. The chain links TRBV19 to TRBJ1-6, with TRBD1 matching over 7 bases. TRBJ1-6 carries the ORF label, with uncertain function. CDR3 length: 13 amino acids. CDR1 and CDR2 (germline): FNHDT, SITEND (reference sequence). The CDR3 bases that were read are TGTGCCAGCAGTATTCAGGGGGGAGGTTCC. Protein product: CASSIQGGGS. Given in full, the CDR3 is CASSIQGGGSLYF.

This clone was seen a handful of times. Mouse gene names and germline throughout. The read is 4 residues too short to cover the CDR3 end, so that end is filled in from the germline J gene. V and J are TRBV29 and TRBJ2-3; the match to TRBD1 covers 9 bases. Per the germline V gene, CDR1 is MSHET and CDR2 is SYDVDS. Trimming at V came to 6 bases and at J to 0 bases, leaving 7 bases not matched to a gene. The CDR3 runs to 16 residues. The CDR3 spells CASSPDRGASAETLYF. The DNA read from the CDR3 is TGTGCTAGCAGCCCCGACAGGGGGGCTAGTGCAGAA.